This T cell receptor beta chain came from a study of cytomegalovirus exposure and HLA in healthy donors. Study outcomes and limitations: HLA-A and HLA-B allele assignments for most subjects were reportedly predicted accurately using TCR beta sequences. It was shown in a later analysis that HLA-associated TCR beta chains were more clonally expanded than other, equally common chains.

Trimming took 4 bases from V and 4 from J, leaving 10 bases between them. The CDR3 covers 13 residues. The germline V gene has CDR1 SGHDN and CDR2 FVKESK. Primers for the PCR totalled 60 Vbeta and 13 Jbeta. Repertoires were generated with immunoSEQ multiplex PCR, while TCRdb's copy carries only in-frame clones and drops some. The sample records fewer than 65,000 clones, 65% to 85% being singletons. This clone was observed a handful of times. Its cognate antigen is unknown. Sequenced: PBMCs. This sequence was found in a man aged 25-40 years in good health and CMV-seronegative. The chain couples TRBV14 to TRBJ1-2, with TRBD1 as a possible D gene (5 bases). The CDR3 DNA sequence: TGTGCCAGCAGCCCAGGGTGGGTCTATGGCTACACCTTC. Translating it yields CASSPGWVYGYTF.